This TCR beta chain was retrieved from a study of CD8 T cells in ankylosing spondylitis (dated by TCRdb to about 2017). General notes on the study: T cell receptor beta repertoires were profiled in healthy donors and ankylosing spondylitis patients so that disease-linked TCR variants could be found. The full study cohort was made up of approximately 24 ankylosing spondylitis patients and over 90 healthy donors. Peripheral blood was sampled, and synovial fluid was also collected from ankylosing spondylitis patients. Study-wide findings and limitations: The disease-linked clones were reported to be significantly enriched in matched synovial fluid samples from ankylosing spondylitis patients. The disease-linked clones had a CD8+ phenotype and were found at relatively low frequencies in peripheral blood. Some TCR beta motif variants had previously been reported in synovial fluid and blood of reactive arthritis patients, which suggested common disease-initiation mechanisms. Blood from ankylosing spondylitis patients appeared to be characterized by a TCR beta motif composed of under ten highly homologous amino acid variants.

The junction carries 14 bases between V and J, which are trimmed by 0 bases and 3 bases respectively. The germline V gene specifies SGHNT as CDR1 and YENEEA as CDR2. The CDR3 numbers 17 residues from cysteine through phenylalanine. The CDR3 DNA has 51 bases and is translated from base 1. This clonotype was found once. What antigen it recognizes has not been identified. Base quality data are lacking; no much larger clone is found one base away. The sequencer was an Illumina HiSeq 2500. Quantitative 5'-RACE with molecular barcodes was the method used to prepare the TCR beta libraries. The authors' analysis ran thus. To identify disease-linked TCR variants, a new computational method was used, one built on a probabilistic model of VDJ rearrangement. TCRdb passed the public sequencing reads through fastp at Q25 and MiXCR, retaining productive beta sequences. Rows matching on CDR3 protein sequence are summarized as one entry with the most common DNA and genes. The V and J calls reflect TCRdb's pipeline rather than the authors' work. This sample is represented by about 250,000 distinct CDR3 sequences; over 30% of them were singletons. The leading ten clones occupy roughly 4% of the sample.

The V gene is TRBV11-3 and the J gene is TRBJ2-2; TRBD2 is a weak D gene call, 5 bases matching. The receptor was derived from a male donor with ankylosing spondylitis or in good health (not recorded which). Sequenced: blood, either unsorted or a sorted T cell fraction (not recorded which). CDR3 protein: CASSLEWRAEYTGELFF. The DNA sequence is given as TGTGCCAGCAGCTTAGAGTGGCGGGCAGAATACACCGGGGAGCTGTTTTTT.